What follows is one T cell receptor beta chain and its context. As yet, its antigen is unknown. It was with 60 Vbeta and 13 Jbeta primers that the PCR ran. Sequencing used immunoSEQ multiplex PCR; TCRdb keeps in-frame clones, though not all of them. The sample yields about 160,000 clones, 80% seen once. This entry comes from a study of cytomegalovirus exposure and HLA in healthy donors. For the study at large: HLA-typed donors contributed approximately 92 million unique TCRs, which were held in an early data release. General study results and limits: A few CMV-associated chains proved CMV antigen-specific in vitro. Another analysis was done later, and it associated fewer than 20,000 TCR beta sequences with HLA alleles at 0.05 false discovery rate.

V was trimmed by 7 bases and J by 3 bases, leaving 18 bases between them. Germline V gene data show CDR1 as MNHNS and CDR2 as SASEGT. The CDR3 loop spans 15 amino acids. The chain employs TRBV6-1 and TRBJ2-5; D perhaps matches TRBD2 (6 bases). The sequenced sample was PBMCs. The TCR comes from a man aged 30 to 39 in good health and CMV-seronegative. CDR3 coding DNA: TGTGCCAGCACGGGCGGCGGGGTGGGCGAAGAGACCCAGTACTTC. Protein product: CASTGGGVGEETQYF.